This T cell receptor (beta chain) was sequenced during a study of regulatory T cells in long-lasting Graves disease. The CDR3 is 14 residues long. Germline V gene data show CDR1 as MNHEY and CDR2 as SMNVEV (reference sequence). V lost 11 bases and J lost 4, with 20 bases in between. HTBI primers from iRepertoire and Arm-PCR of CDR3 regions yielded the TCR beta libraries. One entry per CDR3 protein, called by TCRdb with MiXCR from the multiplex PCR reads. In the table there are a few hundred thousand distinct CDR3 sequences, about 13% of which are singletons. Overall study results and limits: For persistent Graves' patients, TCR diversity was lower than for newly diagnosed ones. Accuracy may have been reduced by the small sample size.

This clonotype was observed a handful of times. Its antigen is not identified. A much larger clone differs from this one at a single base, so this may be a read error. Time point: newly diagnosed GD, antithyroid drugs for less than 3 months. RNA from PBMCs was the source of the TCR library. The sample was also linked to a second study, of T cells in Graves' hyperthyroidism and ophthalmopathy. That work adds: Newly diagnosed hyperthyroidism, duration under 2 months, in patients aged 18 to 65. Initially, a first-round RT-PCR of the TCR CDR3 employed the HTBI primer set.

The clonotype comes from a man aged 25-45 years with Graves disease. The source was peripheral blood mononuclear cells (PBMCs), collected at new diagnosis, from a patient treated with antithyroid drugs. The chain uses TRBV27 and TRBJ2-5, with D maybe TRBD2 (5 bases). This CDR3 reads CAGRPRASSETQYF. As DNA, the CDR3 is TGTGCCGGCCGACCCCGGGCTAGCTCAGAGACCCAGTACTTC.